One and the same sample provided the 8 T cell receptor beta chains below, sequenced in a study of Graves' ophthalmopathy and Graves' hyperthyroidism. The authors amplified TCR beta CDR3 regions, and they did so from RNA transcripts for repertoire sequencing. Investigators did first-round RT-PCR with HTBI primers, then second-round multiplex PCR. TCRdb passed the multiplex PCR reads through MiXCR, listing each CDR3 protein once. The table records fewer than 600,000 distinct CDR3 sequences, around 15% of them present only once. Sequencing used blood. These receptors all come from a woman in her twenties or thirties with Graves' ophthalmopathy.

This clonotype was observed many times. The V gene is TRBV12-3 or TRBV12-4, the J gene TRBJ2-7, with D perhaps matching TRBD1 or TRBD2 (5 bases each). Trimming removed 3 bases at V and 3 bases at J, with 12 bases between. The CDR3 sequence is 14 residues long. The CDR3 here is CASSFAGTDYEQYF. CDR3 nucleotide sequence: TGTGCCAGCAGTTTCGCCGGGACGGACTACGAGCAGTACTTC.

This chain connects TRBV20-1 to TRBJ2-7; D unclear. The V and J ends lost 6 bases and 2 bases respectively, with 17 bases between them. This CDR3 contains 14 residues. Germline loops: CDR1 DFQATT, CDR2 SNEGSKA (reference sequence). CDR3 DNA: TGCAGTGCGAAACCCCCGGGTGAGACCTACGAGCAGTACTTC. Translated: CSAKPPGETYEQYF.

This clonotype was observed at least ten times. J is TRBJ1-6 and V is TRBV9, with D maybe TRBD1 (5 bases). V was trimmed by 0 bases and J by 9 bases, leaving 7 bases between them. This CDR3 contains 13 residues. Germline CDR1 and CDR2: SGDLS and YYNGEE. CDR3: CASSVGGGSPLHF. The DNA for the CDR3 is TGTGCCAGCAGCGTAGGCGGGGGTTCACCCCTCCACTTT.

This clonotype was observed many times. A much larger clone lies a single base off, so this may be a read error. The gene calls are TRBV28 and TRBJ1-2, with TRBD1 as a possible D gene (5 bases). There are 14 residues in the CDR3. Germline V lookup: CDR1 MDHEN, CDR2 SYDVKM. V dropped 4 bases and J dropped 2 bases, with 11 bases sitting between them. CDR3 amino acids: CASSSSRVNYGYTF. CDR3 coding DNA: TGTGCCAGCAGTTCATCCAGGGTCAACTATGGCTACACCTTC.

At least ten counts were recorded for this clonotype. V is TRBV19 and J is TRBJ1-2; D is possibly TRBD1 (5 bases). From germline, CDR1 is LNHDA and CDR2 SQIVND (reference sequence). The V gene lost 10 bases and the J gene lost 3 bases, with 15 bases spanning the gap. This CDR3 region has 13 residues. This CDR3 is CATGGNDYYGYTF. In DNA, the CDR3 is TGTGCCACGGGGGGAAACGATTACTATGGCTACACCTTC.

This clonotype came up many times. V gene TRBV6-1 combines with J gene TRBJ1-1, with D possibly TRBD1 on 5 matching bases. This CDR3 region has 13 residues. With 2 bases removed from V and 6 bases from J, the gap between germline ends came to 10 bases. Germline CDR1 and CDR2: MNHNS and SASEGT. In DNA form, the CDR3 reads TGTGCCAGCAGTGAAAGTGGGGGACCTGAAGCTTTCTTT. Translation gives CASSESGGPEAFF.

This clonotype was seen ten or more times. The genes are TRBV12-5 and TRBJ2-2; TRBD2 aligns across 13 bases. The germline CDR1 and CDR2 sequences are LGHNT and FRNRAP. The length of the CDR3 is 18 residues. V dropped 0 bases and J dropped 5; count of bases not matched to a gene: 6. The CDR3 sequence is CASGLVPTSGGATGELFF. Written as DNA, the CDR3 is TGTGCTAGTGGTTTGGTCCCAACTAGCGGGGGGGCTACCGGGGAGCTGTTTTTT.

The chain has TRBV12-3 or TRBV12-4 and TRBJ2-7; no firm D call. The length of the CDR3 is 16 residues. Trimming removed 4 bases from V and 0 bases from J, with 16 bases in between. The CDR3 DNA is TGTGCCAGCAGTTCCGGGCGGTCACATCTCTCCTACGAGCAGTACTTC. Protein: CASSSGRSHLSYEQYF.